The next 10 T cell receptor beta chains were all read from a single sample in a study of T cell changes during pregnancy in multiple sclerosis. The assay was immunoSEQ multiplex PCR, and TCRdb's table has in-frame clones only and misses some. The sample contains some 30,000 clones, roughly 86% of which appear only once. The sequencing used CD8+ T cells from peripheral blood mononuclear cells, collected in the second trimester of pregnancy. All receptors derive from a female donor with multiple sclerosis, enrolled in a pregnancy study.

V and J are TRBV4-1 and TRBJ1-1; D is ambiguous. Germline V gene data show CDR1 as MGHRA and CDR2 as YSYEKL. Trimming stripped 1 base from V and 1 base from J, with 7 bases between. There are 14 residues in the CDR3. In nucleotides, the CDR3 is TGCGCCAGCAGCCAAGGGCAGGAGAACACTGAAGCTTTCTTT. Translated, it gives CASSQGQENTEAFF.

This rearrangement joins TRBV2 to TRBJ2-5, with 8 bases matching TRBD2. TRBJ2-7 matches the DNA end more closely, so the J call is doubtful. Germline V gene sequence: CDR1 SNHLY, CDR2 FYNNEI. The CDR3 is 13 residues long. The CDR3 DNA reads TGTGCCAGCAGTGGGGGGACTAGATACGAGCAGTACTTC. This sequence encodes CASSGGTRYEQYF.

The CDR3 loop reads CASSQGAGGADEQYF. The CDR3 nucleotides read TGTGCCAGCAGCCAGGGAGCCGGGGGGGCCGACGAGCAGTACTTC. J is TRBJ2-7 and V is TRBV5-4, with 8 nucleotides matching TRBD2. V was pared by 4 bases and J by 5 bases, with 11 bases of the junction left unmatched. This CDR3 has 15 amino acids. Germline CDR1 reads SGHNT; CDR2 reads YYREEE (reference sequence).

V is TRBV7-9 and J is TRBJ2-7; D is unclear. The V and J ends lost 5 bases and 2 bases respectively, with 19 bases between them. CDR3 length: 16 amino acids. From germline, CDR1 is SEHNR and CDR2 FQNEAQ (reference sequence). CDR3 bases: TGTGCCAGCAGCCCCACGACAAAGACCAAGACCTACGAGCAGTACTTC. Translated, it gives CASSPTTKTKTYEQYF.

The chain is built from TRBV6-6 and TRBJ2-3; TRBD1 agrees at 9 bases. Unmatched junction bases numbered 14, after V lost 10 bases and J lost 6 bases. The CDR3 runs to 15 residues. CDR1 MNHNY and CDR2 SVGAGI come from the germline V gene (reference sequence). DNA for the CDR3: TGTGCCACCAAGGTGACAGGGGGTACCGGGGATACGCAGTATTTT. This encodes CATKVTGGTGDTQYF.

The gene calls are TRBV5-4 and TRBJ1-6; weak D call: TRBD1 (6 bases). Trimming shortened V by 4 bases and J by 6 bases, and 20 bases separated the two germline ends. The CDR3 spans 17 residues. Germline V gene data show CDR1 as SGHNT and CDR2 as YYREEE (reference sequence). The CDR3 reads CASSGGAGSGANSPLHF. As DNA, the CDR3 is TGTGCCAGCAGCGGGGGGGCCGGGTCGGGGGCTAATTCACCCCTCCACTTT.

This rearrangement joins TRBV5-4 to TRBJ1-1; possibly TRBD1 for D (6 bases). This CDR3 spans 15 amino acids. Germline CDR1 SGHNT, CDR2 YYREEE (reference sequence). Between the trimmed V and J ends, which lost 6 bases and 1 base, there was a span of 16 bases. DNA for the CDR3: TGTGCCAGCACCCCCTGGGGGCAGAAGAACACTGAAGCTTTCTTT. The encoded protein is CASTPWGQKNTEAFF. The full variable domain, completed using reference TRBV5-4 and TRBJ1-1, is ETGVTQSPTHLIKTRGQQVTLRCSSQSGHNTVSWYQQALGQGPQFIFQYYREEENGRGNFPPRFSGLQFPNYSSELNVNALELDDSALYLCASTPWGQKNTEAFFGQGTRLTVV.

The rearrangement joins TRBV6-6 to TRBJ1-5; the match to TRBD1 covers 7 bases. J was trimmed by 8 bases and V by 6 bases; bases with no gene match: 13. Germline CDR1 and CDR2: MNHNY and SVGAGI (reference sequence). The CDR3 spans 15 residues. Here the CDR3 DNA reads TGTGCCAGCAGCTCCCTCGAGGGGGCAATCGAGCCCCAGCATTTT. Translation: CASSSLEGAIEPQHF.

This clone was observed once. This chain joins TRBV7-8 and TRBJ1-2, with 7 positions matching TRBD1. Trimming took 1 base from V and 4 from J; bases not matched to a gene: 9. Germline lookup yields CDR1 SGHVS and CDR2 FQNEAQ. The CDR3 covers 16 residues. The CDR3 region is CASSLVVRGGGYGYTF. The CDR3 nucleotides read TGTGCCAGCAGCTTAGTCGTACGAGGGGGCGGCTATGGCTACACCTTC.

In this sample, this clone turned up a few times. At the DNA level, this CDR3 is encoded by other sequences in the same sample as well. The J gene is TRBJ2-2, the V gene TRBV28; tentatively, D is TRBD1 (6 bases). Trimming took off 3 bases at V and 4 bases at J, with 9 bases between the two ends. This CDR3 is 14 amino acids long. Germline V gives CDR1 MDHEN, CDR2 SYDVKM. Here the CDR3 reads CASSLWTATGELFF. DNA of the CDR3: TGTGCCAGCAGTTTGTGGACAGCCACCGGGGAGCTGTTTTTT.